The rows below give T cell receptor beta chains drawn from one sample of a study of T cell responses to AZD1222 COVID-19 vaccine. Repertoires were generated with immunoSEQ multiplex PCR, while TCRdb's copy carries only in-frame clones and drops some. The sample yields 150,000 or so clones, roughly nine tenths seen once. Material: peripheral blood, obtained on day 0 of MenACWY control vaccination. These receptors all stem from an adult in good health. Both conserved end residues are part of each CDR3. D genes are given only for firm matches. Expanded clones are given a class, and other clones once, few, many or no size at all.

>-|TRBJ1-3|TRBV7-9|-
CASSPGAKAIGNTIYF
TGTGCCAGCAGCCCAGGCGCCAAAGCTATTGGAAACACCATATATTTT
>-|TRBJ1-2|TRBV6-5|-
CASSYTPGARGYTF
TGTGCCAGCAGTTACACACCGGGGGCGAGGGGCTACACCTTC
>-|TRBJ2-7|TRBV29-1|-
CSVVLGLSEQYF
TGCAGCGTTGTGCTGGGTCTAAGCGAGCAGTACTTC
>-|TRBJ1-1|TRBV10-3|-
CAISEGSPNTEAFF
TGTGCCATCAGTGAGGGGAGTCCGAACACTGAAGCTTTCTTT
>-|TRBJ2-7|TRBV2|-
CASTPIGESYEQYF
TGTGCCAGCACGCCGATAGGGGAGTCTTACGAGCAGTACTTC
>TRBD1|TRBJ1-1|TRBV4-1|-
CASSREAGGVKTEAFF
TGCGCCAGCAGCCGGGAGGCAGGGGGCGTGAAGACTGAAGCTTTCTTT
>TRBD2|TRBJ2-2|TRBV29-1|-
CSAGSPGGGTNTGELFF
TGCAGCGCCGGATCACCGGGGGGGGGAACGAACACCGGGGAGCTGTTTTTT
>-|TRBJ1-5|TRBV18|-
CASSTGGTNQPQHF
TGTGCCAGCTCAACCGGAGGGACCAATCAGCCCCAGCATTTT
>-|TRBJ2-3|TRBV30|-
CAWSNRDTQYF
TGTGCCTGGAGCAATCGAGATACGCAGTATTTT
>-|TRBJ1-2|TRBV25-1|-
CASSNPYNYGYTF
TGTGCCAGCAGTAACCCCTATAACTATGGCTACACCTTC
>-|TRBJ2-5|TRBV4-1|-
CASSQEFARLAETQYF
TGCGCCAGCAGCCAAGAATTTGCGCGGCTAGCGGAGACCCAGTACTTC
>TRBD1|TRBJ1-1|TRBV6-5|-
CASRTGQASYTEAFF
TGTGCCAGCAGAACTGGACAGGCCAGTTACACTGAAGCTTTCTTT
>-|TRBJ1-4|TRBV7-9|once
CASSTPGWRGSSTNEKLFF
TGTGCCAGCAGCACCCCGGGGTGGAGGGGGTCCTCAACTAATGAAAAACTGTTTTTT
>-|TRBJ1-2|TRBV6-5|-
CASSYTRTAQGYGYTF
TGTGCCAGCAGTTACACCCGGACAGCTCAAGGGTATGGCTACACCTTC
>-|TRBJ1-3|TRBV12-3/TRBV12-4|-
CADSLGGNTIYF
TGTGCCGACTCCCTGGGGGGAAACACCATATATTTT
>-|TRBJ1-2|TRBV6-5|-
CASSYSLGYGYTF
TGTGCCAGCAGTTACTCCTTAGGGTATGGCTACACCTTC
>-|TRBJ1-1|TRBV4-2|-
CASSPQGNTEAFF
TGTGCCAGCAGCCCACAGGGAAACACTGAAGCTTTCTTT
>TRBD1|TRBJ1-1|TRBV4-2|-
CASSHPTGAGGEAFF
TGTGCCAGCAGCCACCCGACAGGGGCAGGAGGTGAAGCTTTCTTT
>TRBD2|TRBJ2-7|TRBV3-1/TRBV3-2|-
CASSLRDSGRADEQYF
TGTGCCAGCAGCCTCCGAGATAGCGGGAGGGCTGACGAGCAGTACTTC
>-|TRBJ1-4|TRBV7-9|-
CASSLAGAGSNEKLFF
TGTGCCAGCAGCTTAGCTGGGGCCGGCTCTAATGAAAAACTGTTTTTT
>-|TRBJ2-4|TRBV10-3|-
CAISDSKNIQYF
TGTGCCATCAGTGACAGCAAAAACATTCAGTACTTC